This entry is about one TCR beta chain. The protocol was immunoSEQ multiplex PCR, while the TCRdb copy is restricted to in-frame clones and leaves out a portion. The sample carries a few hundred thousand clones, 88% recorded once. Participants had their cohort set by participant-reported clinical history. The CDR3 is made up of 13 amino acids. Germline V gene lookup returns CDR1 SGDLS and CDR2 YYNGEE. V was trimmed by 2 bases and J by 1 base, leaving 7 bases between them. This entry comes from a study of blood T cell repertoires in COVID-19. The sequenced sample was PBMCs or T cells enriched from blood (not recorded which). The V gene is TRBV9, the J gene TRBJ2-7; D ambiguous. The sequence was obtained from a woman aged 18-30 years who had recovered from COVID-19. As DNA, the CDR3 is TGTGCCAGCAGCGTGGGCAGTTCCTACGAGCAGTACTTC. This codes for CASSVGSSYEQYF.